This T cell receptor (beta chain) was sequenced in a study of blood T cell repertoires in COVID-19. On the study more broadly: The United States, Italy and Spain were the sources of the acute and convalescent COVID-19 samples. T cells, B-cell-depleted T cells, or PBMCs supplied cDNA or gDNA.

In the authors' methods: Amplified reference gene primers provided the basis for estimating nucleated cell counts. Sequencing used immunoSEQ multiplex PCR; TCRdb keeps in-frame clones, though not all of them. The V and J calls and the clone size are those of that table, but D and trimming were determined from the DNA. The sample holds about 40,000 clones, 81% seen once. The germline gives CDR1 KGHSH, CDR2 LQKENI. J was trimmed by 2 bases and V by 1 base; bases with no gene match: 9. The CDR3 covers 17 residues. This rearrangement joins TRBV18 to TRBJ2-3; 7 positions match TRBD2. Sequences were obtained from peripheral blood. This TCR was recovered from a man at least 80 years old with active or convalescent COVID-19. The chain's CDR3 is CASSPQRGRTLTDTQYF. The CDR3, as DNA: TGTGCCAGCTCACCACAGCGGGGACGGACCCTCACAGATACGCAGTATTTT.